Shown below are 6 T cell receptor beta chains from a single sample sequenced in a study of control samples from healthy donors and cancer patients. Measured with immunoSEQ multiplex PCR; TCRdb has only the in-frame clones, and not every one. The data contain about 120,000 clones, 90% of them seen just once; the ten biggest clones take up around 2.3%. Sequenced material: blood. Source of these receptors: a middle-aged man in good health.

The J gene is TRBJ1-6, the V gene TRBV6-5; D might be TRBD1 (5 bases). V lost 0 bases, J lost 1 base, and 7 bases lay in between. Germline CDR1 reads MNHEY; CDR2 reads SVGAGI. The CDR3 loop spans 16 amino acids. CDR3 nucleotide sequence: TGTGCCAGCAGTTACTCGGGGGAGTCCTATAATTCACCCCTCCACTTT. It encodes CASSYSGESYNSPLHF.

The CDR3 loop is CASSLDRGERPQHF. CDR3 in DNA: TGTGCCAGCAGCCTAGACAGGGGAGAAAGGCCCCAGCATTTT. The rearrangement joins TRBV7-2 to TRBJ1-5, with TRBD1 matching 8 bases. With 5 bases clipped from V and 9 bases from J, the junction kept 9 bases outside the gene matches. This CDR3 comprises 14 residues. The germline gives CDR1 SGHTA, CDR2 FQGNSA.

This sequence joins TRBV12-3 or TRBV12-4 and TRBJ2-5; D is unresolved. V lost 4 bases to trimming and J lost 5 bases, with 11 bases between them. The CDR3 sequence is 13 residues long. Here the CDR3 DNA reads TGTGCCAGCAGTTGGGCTCCCGGGGAGACCCAGTACTTC. Amino acids: CASSWAPGETQYF.

The chain links TRBV20-1 to TRBJ2-1; 9 positions agree with TRBD2. The junction had 6 bases not matched to a gene; V was cut back by 3 bases and J by 6 bases. The length of the CDR3 is 14 residues. Per germline, CDR1 DFQATT and CDR2 SNEGSKA (reference sequence). CDR3 sequence (DNA): TGCAGTGCTAGTGGCCTAGCGGGGAGCAATGAGCAGTTCTTC. It is translated as CSASGLAGSNEQFF.

The V gene is TRBV11-2, the J gene TRBJ1-5; D possibly corresponds to TRBD1 (5 bases). The CDR3 totals 15 residues. The V gene lost 2 bases and the J gene lost 1 base, with 9 bases spanning the gap. The germline CDR1 and CDR2 sequences are SGHAT and FQNNGV. The CDR3 bases are TGTGCCAGCAGCTTAACCTGGGACAGCAATCAGCCCCAGCATTTT. The encoded protein is CASSLTWDSNQPQHF.

The V and J genes are TRBV27 and TRBJ1-2, with 9 bases matching TRBD1. The CDR3 sequence is 13 residues long. J lost 6 bases, V lost 5 bases, and 4 bases had no gene match. Germline assignment: CDR1 MNHEY and CDR2 SMNVEV (reference sequence). The DNA for the CDR3 is TGTGCCAGCAGTCTCGGGACAGGGAATGGCTACACCTTC. It encodes CASSLGTGNGYTF.